This T cell receptor beta chain was recovered during a study of shared clonotypes between healthy human individuals. Produced via immunoSEQ multiplex PCR; TCRdb's table is partial and in-frame only. The repertoire holds about 960,000 clones, about 80% seen once, with over 1.3% in the top ten. Trimming at V came to 0 bases and at J to 2 bases, leaving 3 bases not matched to a gene. Looked up from germline, CDR1 is SGHRS and CDR2 is YFSETQ. The CDR3 sequence is 15 residues long. This clone was seen only once. Other DNA sequences of this sample code for an identical CDR3. This chain connects TRBV5-1 to TRBJ2-3, with 7 bases matching TRBD2. The receptor's source is a man aged 18 to 30 in good health. Sequencing used memory CD4+ T cells sorted from blood. This sample's subset: CD45RA-negative fraction. CDR3 nucleotides: TGCGCCAGCAGCTTGGCTAGCGGATTCACAGATACGCAGTATTTT. Translating gives CASSLASGFTDTQYF.